The entry below gives a single T cell receptor beta chain sequence along with its context. This record belongs to a study of blood T cell repertoires in COVID-19. The CDR3 totals 16 residues. V lost 1 base to trimming and J lost 5 bases; unmatched junction nucleotides: 5. Germline CDR1 SGDLS, CDR2 YYNGEE. The repertoire was sequenced with immunoSEQ multiplex PCR; TCRdb's copy has only in-frame clones and lacks some. The data hold a few hundred thousand clones, with 80% to 85% observed a single time. The sample comprised PBMCs or T cells enriched from blood (not recorded which). V gene TRBV9 combines with J gene TRBJ2-2, with 10 bases aligning to TRBD2. The clonotype comes from a middle-aged man who had recovered from COVID-19. The CDR3 bases are TGTGCCAGCAGCGTACCAGCGGGAGGGCCTACCGGGGAGCTGTTTTTT. Residues: CASSVPAGGPTGELFF.